This T cell receptor beta chain was retrieved from a study of T cell responses to AZD1222 COVID-19 vaccine. CDR3 size: 18 residues. Germline CDR1 SGHTA, CDR2 FQGTGA. After removal of 5 bases from V and 0 bases from J, the junction contained 12 bases not matched to a gene. Data came from immunoSEQ multiplex PCR; TCRdb stores just in-frame clones and leaves some out. Found here are around 260,000 clones, 85% to 95% of them singletons; the top ten hold approximately 0.52%. General study findings and limits: Just six or seven AZD1222 recipients tested seropositive at baseline. Nearly half of the spike-specific TCRs reportedly recognize variant regions that carry no mutations. Most donors were white British, females outnumbered males, and clonal diversity was possibly underestimated.

Details on this clone: Its antigen is currently unknown.

The V and J genes are TRBV7-3 and TRBJ1-5; TRBD1 matches at 8 bases. The sequencing used peripheral blood, collected on day 0 of AZD1222 vaccination. This receptor was obtained from an adult in good health. CDR3 nucleotides: TGTGCCAGCAGCGCGGCAACAGGGGGGAGGAATAGCAATCAGCCCCAGCATTTT. Protein: CASSAATGGRNSNQPQHF.